The clone carrying this T cell receptor beta chain was observed many times. This record comes from a study of CDR3 diversity in severe acne. TCRdb used MiXCR to reprocess the PCR reads, holding one entry per CDR3 protein. The sample lists about 93,000 distinct CDR3 sequences; about 50% were seen once. The CDR3 length is 15 residues. Trimming left V 3 bases short and J 0 bases short, with 9 bases between. Per germline, CDR1 LNHDA and CDR2 SQIVND (reference sequence). Sequencing was done on a sample of blood. The TCR originated in a male donor in good health, serving as a control. The gene calls are TRBV19 and TRBJ1-5; D possibly corresponds to TRBD1 (6 bases). In DNA, the CDR3 is TGTGCCAGTAGTATGACAGGCGGTAGCAATCAGCCCCAGCATTTT. Protein: CASSMTGGSNQPQHF.